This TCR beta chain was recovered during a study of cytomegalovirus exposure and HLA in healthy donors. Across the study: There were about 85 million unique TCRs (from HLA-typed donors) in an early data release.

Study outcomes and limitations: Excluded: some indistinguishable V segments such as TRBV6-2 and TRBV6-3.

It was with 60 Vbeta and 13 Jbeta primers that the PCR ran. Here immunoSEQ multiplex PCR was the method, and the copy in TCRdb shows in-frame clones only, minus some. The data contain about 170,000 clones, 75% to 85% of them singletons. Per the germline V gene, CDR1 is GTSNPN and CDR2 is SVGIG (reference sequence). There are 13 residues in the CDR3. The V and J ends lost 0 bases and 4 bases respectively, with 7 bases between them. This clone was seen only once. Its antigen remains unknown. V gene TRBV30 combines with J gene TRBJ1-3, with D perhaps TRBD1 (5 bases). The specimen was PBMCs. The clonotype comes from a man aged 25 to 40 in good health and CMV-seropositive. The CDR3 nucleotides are TGTGCCTGGAGTGTAGCAGGGGGAAACACCATATATTTT. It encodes CAWSVAGGNTIYF.